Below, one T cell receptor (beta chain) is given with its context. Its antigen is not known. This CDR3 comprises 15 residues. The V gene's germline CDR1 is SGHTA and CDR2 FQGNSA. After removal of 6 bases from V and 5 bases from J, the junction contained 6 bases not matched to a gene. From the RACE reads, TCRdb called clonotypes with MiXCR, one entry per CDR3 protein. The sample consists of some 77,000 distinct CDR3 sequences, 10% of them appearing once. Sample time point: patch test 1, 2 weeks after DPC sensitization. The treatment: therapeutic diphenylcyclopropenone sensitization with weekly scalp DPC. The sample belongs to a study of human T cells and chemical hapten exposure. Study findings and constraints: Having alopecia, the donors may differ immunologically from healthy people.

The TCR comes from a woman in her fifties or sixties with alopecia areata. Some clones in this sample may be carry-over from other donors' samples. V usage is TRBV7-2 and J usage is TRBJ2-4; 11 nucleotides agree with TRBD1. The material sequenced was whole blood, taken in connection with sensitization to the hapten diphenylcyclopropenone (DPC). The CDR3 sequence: CASSSDRGRENIQYF. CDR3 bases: TGTGCCAGCAGTTCGGACAGGGGGCGCGAAAACATTCAGTACTTC.